The next 15 T cell receptor beta chains were all read from a single sample in a study of cytotoxic CD8 clonotypes in ibrutinib-treated CLL. The assay was immunoSEQ multiplex PCR, and TCRdb's table has in-frame clones only and misses some. The sample lists around 30,000 clones, around 60% occurring once. The source material was PBMCs, sampled before ibrutinib treatment. The source of these receptors is a human donor with chronic lymphocytic leukemia.

This clone was seen a few times. This rearrangement joins TRBV18 to TRBJ2-7; 9 bases map to TRBD1. The junction had 9 bases not matched to a gene; V was cut back by 3 bases and J by 3 bases. This CDR3 comprises 16 residues. Germline loops: CDR1 KGHSH, CDR2 LQKENI. CDR3 DNA sequence: TGTGCCAGCTCACCCATAGGGACAGGGACGGGCTACGAGCAGTACTTC. Translated: CASSPIGTGTGYEQYF.

The V and J genes are TRBV27 and TRBJ2-7, with D possibly being TRBD1 (6 bases). The CDR3 is 15 amino acids. Germline CDR1 is MNHEY and CDR2 is SMNVEV (reference sequence). V was clipped by 3 bases and J by 2 bases, with 14 bases between them. The CDR3, as DNA: TGTGCCAGCAGTTTTCGCGCAGGGGATCCCTACGAGCAGTACTTC. Translated: CASSFRAGDPYEQYF.

This clone was detected a few times. The CDR3 here is CAIRPTNTGELFF. In DNA, the CDR3 is TGTGCCATCAGGCCCACGAACACCGGGGAGCTGTTTTTT. The V call is TRBV10-3, the J call TRBJ2-2; D ambiguous. There are 13 residues in the CDR3. Trimming took off 6 bases at V and 0 bases at J, with 5 bases between the two ends. Germline V lookup: CDR1 ENHRY, CDR2 SYGVKD.

The table lists this clone with a count of one. J is TRBJ2-1 and V is TRBV27; a weak D match, TRBD1 (5 bases). Germline V gene sequence: CDR1 MNHEY, CDR2 SMNVEV (reference sequence). With 0 bases removed from V and 4 bases from J, the gap between germline ends came to 16 bases. This CDR3 has 17 amino acids. Here the CDR3 reads CASSLSGAQLLYNEQFF. The CDR3 DNA sequence: TGTGCCAGCAGTTTATCTGGGGCCCAGCTCCTTTACAATGAGCAGTTCTTC.

This clone was counted only a few times. The chain uses TRBV7-2 and TRBJ1-1, with TRBD1 identical over 7 bases. Trimming cost V 7 bases and J 3 bases; bases outside gene matches: 8. This CDR3 has 14 amino acids. The germline V gene encodes CDR1 SGHTA and CDR2 FQGNSA. DNA of the CDR3: TGTGCCAGCACCGCCCAAACAGGGGACACTGAAGCTTTCTTT. It is translated as CASTAQTGDTEAFF.

There are a few counts of this clone. The genes are TRBV11-2 and TRBJ2-7, with TRBD2 matching over 8 bases. Germline CDR1 SGHAT, CDR2 FQNNGV. The trim removed 1 base at V and 3 bases at J, leaving 8 bases unmatched. This CDR3 contains 16 residues. CDR3 protein: CASSLAPTSGGYEQYF. In DNA form, the CDR3 reads TGTGCCAGCAGCTTAGCCCCCACTAGCGGAGGCTACGAGCAGTACTTC. Complete variable domain (other parts from reference TRBV11-2 and TRBJ2-7): EAGVAQSPRYKIIEKRQSVAFWCNPISGHATLYWYQQILGQGPKLLIQFQNNGVVDDSQLPKDRFSAERLKGVDSTLKIQPAKLEDSAVYLCASSLAPTSGGYEQYFGPGTRLTVT.

The rearrangement links TRBV15 to TRBJ1-6; D is ambiguous. This CDR3 is 14 amino acids long. In germline, CDR1 is LNHNV, CDR2 YYDKDF (reference sequence). Trimming cost V 8 bases and J 4 bases, with 12 bases left between them. The CDR3 DNA follows: TGTGCCACCGGCCCGCACCGGTATAATTCACCCCTCCACTTT. This translates into CATGPHRYNSPLHF.

This clone was found a few times. The CDR3 DNA reads as TGTGCCAGCAGTTCCGGGACAGGGCTACGCTCGGTAGGCTACACCTTC. Translating it yields CASSSGTGLRSVGYTF. The chain uses TRBV7-8 and TRBJ1-2; TRBD1 agrees at 9 bases. Germline assignment: CDR1 SGHVS and CDR2 FQNEAQ. V lost 6 bases, J lost 8 bases, and 16 bases stayed unmatched. The CDR3 is 16 amino acids.

The chain combines TRBV10-1 with TRBJ2-6; D may be TRBD2 (6 bases). V lost 4 bases and J lost 0, with 13 bases in between. Looked up from germline, CDR1 is WNHNN and CDR2 is SYGVQD (reference sequence). CDR3 size: 17 residues. The DNA of the CDR3 is TGCGCCAGCAGTGCGGTGGGACTGACCTCTGGGGCCAACGTCCTGACTTTC. Its translation is CASSAVGLTSGANVLTF.

V gene TRBV28 combines with J gene TRBJ2-7, with 7 bases aligning to TRBD2. CDR1 is MDHEN and CDR2 is SYDVKM in the germline V gene. The V segment lost 2 bases and the J segment 3 bases; nucleotides outside the gene matches: 10. There are 16 residues in the CDR3. CDR3 in amino acids: CASSLGWASGIYEQYF. Here the CDR3 DNA reads TGTGCCAGCAGTTTAGGTTGGGCTAGCGGCATCTACGAGCAGTACTTC.

This clone was observed a few times. This chain joins TRBV28 and TRBJ1-4, with D perhaps matching TRBD1 (5 bases). The V end was cut by 4 bases, the J end by 0 bases, with 12 bases between. This CDR3 has 16 amino acids. Germline V CDR1 and CDR2: MDHEN, SYDVKM. CDR3: CASSSKGRATNEKLFF. Here the CDR3 DNA reads TGTGCCAGCAGTTCTAAGGGGCGGGCAACTAATGAAAAACTGTTTTTT.

This chain uses TRBV5-1 with TRBJ2-3; 8 bases fit TRBD2. Germline V gives CDR1 SGHRS, CDR2 YFSETQ. This CDR3 has 15 residues. J lost 4 bases, V lost 0 bases, and 4 bases had no gene match. The CDR3 DNA sequence: TGCGCCAGCAGCTTGGGTCGGGGGGGCCCAGATACGCAGTATTTT. It encodes CASSLGRGGPDTQYF. Drawing the rest from reference TRBV5-1 and TRBJ2-3, the complete variable domain is KAGVTQTPRYLIKTRGQQVTLSCSPISGHRSVSWYQQTPGQGLQFLFEYFSETQRNKGNFPGRFSGRQFSNSRSEMNVSTLELGDSALYLCASSLGRGGPDTQYFGPGTRLTVL.

The J gene is TRBJ2-3, the V gene TRBV6-1, with 9 bases that match TRBD2. Germline loops: CDR1 MNHNS, CDR2 SASEGT. V lost 5 bases and J lost 4; bases outside the gene matches: 4. The CDR3 covers 14 residues. The CDR3 nucleotides read TGTGCCAGCAGTACAGCGGGGGGACCAGATACGCAGTATTTT. Its protein product is CASSTAGGPDTQYF.

This clone was seen only a few times. The V gene is TRBV5-1, the J gene TRBJ2-1; D remains unclear. The CDR3 loop spans 15 amino acids. Germline V lookup: CDR1 SGHRS, CDR2 YFSETQ. Deletions cut 0 bases from V and 4 bases from J, with 11 bases between. DNA for the CDR3: TGCGCCAGCAGCTTGGTCCCGCAGGAGTACAATGAGCAGTTCTTC. Translated: CASSLVPQEYNEQFF.

The V and J genes are TRBV6-5 and TRBJ2-7; 7 nucleotides line up with TRBD2. CDR3 length: 15 amino acids. Trimming took 2 bases from V and 3 from J; bases not matched to a gene: 7. From germline, CDR1 is MNHEY and CDR2 SVGAGI. This chain's CDR3 is CASSYKGGRFYEQYF. The CDR3 coding sequence is TGTGCCAGCAGTTACAAGGGCGGGAGATTCTACGAGCAGTACTTC.